The sample holds one count of the clone carrying this TCR beta chain. This entry comes from a study of T cell responses to AZD1222 COVID-19 vaccine. Clones were sequenced by immunoSEQ multiplex PCR, and TCRdb holds only the in-frame ones, with some missing. The sample consists of some 170,000 clones, over 75% of them appearing once. This CDR3 spans 14 amino acids. V lost 2 bases to trimming and J lost 6 bases, with 11 bases between them. Germline V gives CDR1 MNHEY, CDR2 SMNVEV (reference sequence). The V call is TRBV27, the J call TRBJ1-5; D remains ambiguous. The TCR sequence derives from an adult who received the AZD1222 COVID-19 vaccine. This specimen consisted of peripheral blood, obtained 28 days after the second AZD1222 dose. Written as DNA, the CDR3 is TGTGCCAGCAGTTTAGGTGGGTCTACTCAGCCCCAGCATTTT. Amino acid sequence: CASSLGGSTQPQHF.